This TCR beta chain was captured by sequencing in a study of T cell repertoires in cytomegalovirus infection. Study-wide background: Public signatures in TCR beta pointed to CMV infection and matching HLA type.

TCRdb itself ran the reads through MiXCR, one entry per CDR3 protein. The sample holds some 940,000 distinct CDR3 sequences, 30% to 40% seen once. Looked up from germline, CDR1 is SQVTM and CDR2 is ANQGSEA. This CDR3 is 12 amino acids long. V lost 6 bases, J lost 6 bases, and 0 bases stayed unmatched. Comments on this clonotype: Its antigen is not known.

This clonotype originated in a human donor in good health (CMV status not recorded). Some clones in this sample may be carry-over from other donors' samples. This chain connects TRBV29-1 to TRBJ2-3, with 13 nucleotides matching TRBD2. Material: cultured CD8+ T cells from PBMCs, obtained from culture after CMV antigen stimulation. The CDR3, as DNA: TGCAGCGTGGGACTAGCGGGGGATACGCAGTATTTT. Translated, it gives CSVGLAGDTQYF.